This is a list of T cell receptor beta chains from one sample in a study of identical twins. TCRdb ran MiXCR on the 5' RACE reads and lists one entry per CDR3 protein. The table includes approximately 1.8 million distinct CDR3 sequences, around a third detected once. The sequencing sample was made of cord blood. The receptors derive from a newborn girl in good health. The CDR3 runs from the conserved cysteine through the conserved F or W. Each record gives: J gene, clone size, V gene, D gene, CDR3 DNA, CDR3 protein. A D gene is named only where the DNA matches it firmly. Size tells how often a clone was seen (once, few, many) or the class of an expanded clone, and some rows leave it out.

>TRBJ2-1|.|TRBV15|TRBD2
TGTGCCACCAGTCGTTGGGAGGGCCTAAGTGAGCAGTTCTTC
CATSRWEGLSEQFF
>TRBJ2-6|.|TRBV29-1|.
TGCAGCGTTGACCAGGGGGACTACCCTGGGGCCAACGTCCTGACTTTC
CSVDQGDYPGANVLTF
>TRBJ1-1|.|TRBV3-1|.
TGTGCCAGCAGCTATAAACTTGCGGGTCCCTATACTGAAGCTTTCTTT
CASSYKLAGPYTEAFF
>TRBJ2-7|.|TRBV28|.
TGTGCCAGCAGAAGACTAGGACTCTACGACCAGTACTTC
CASRRLGLYDQYF
>TRBJ1-4|few|TRBV12-3/TRBV12-4|.
TGTGCCAGCAGTTTAGGGCGTTGGAGTGAAAAACTGTTTTTT
CASSLGRWSEKLFF
>TRBJ1-6|.|TRBV20-1|.
TGCAGTGCTCGTATATATCCGGGCGGGACCTCCTATAATTCACCCCTCCACTTT
CSARIYPGGTSYNSPLHF
>TRBJ2-1|.|TRBV20-1|.
TGCAGTGCTAGGTCGCGGGCGAGCTCCTACAATGAGCAGTTCTTC
CSARSRASSYNEQFF
>TRBJ1-4|.|TRBV12-3/TRBV12-4|.
TGTGCCTCGACACTCCTTGGAAGGGAAAAACTGTTTTTT
CASTLLGREKLFF
>TRBJ2-7|.|TRBV27|TRBD2
TGTGCCAGCAGTCTAAAGATAGGGACTAGCGGGTCCTACGAGCAGTACTTC
CASSLKIGTSGSYEQYF
>TRBJ2-7|.|TRBV5-1|.
TGCGCCAGCAGCCCACAGGGAGAAGAATACAATGAGCAGTACTTC
CASSPQGEEYNEQYF
>TRBJ2-3|.|TRBV6-1|.
TGTGCCAGCAGTGAAGCATTAGCGGCCGGCACAGATACGCAGTATTTT
CASSEALAAGTDTQYF
>TRBJ2-7|.|TRBV28|TRBD2
TGTGCCAGCAGTTTCATCGGGGGGAGGTACGAGCAGTACTTC
CASSFIGGRYEQYF